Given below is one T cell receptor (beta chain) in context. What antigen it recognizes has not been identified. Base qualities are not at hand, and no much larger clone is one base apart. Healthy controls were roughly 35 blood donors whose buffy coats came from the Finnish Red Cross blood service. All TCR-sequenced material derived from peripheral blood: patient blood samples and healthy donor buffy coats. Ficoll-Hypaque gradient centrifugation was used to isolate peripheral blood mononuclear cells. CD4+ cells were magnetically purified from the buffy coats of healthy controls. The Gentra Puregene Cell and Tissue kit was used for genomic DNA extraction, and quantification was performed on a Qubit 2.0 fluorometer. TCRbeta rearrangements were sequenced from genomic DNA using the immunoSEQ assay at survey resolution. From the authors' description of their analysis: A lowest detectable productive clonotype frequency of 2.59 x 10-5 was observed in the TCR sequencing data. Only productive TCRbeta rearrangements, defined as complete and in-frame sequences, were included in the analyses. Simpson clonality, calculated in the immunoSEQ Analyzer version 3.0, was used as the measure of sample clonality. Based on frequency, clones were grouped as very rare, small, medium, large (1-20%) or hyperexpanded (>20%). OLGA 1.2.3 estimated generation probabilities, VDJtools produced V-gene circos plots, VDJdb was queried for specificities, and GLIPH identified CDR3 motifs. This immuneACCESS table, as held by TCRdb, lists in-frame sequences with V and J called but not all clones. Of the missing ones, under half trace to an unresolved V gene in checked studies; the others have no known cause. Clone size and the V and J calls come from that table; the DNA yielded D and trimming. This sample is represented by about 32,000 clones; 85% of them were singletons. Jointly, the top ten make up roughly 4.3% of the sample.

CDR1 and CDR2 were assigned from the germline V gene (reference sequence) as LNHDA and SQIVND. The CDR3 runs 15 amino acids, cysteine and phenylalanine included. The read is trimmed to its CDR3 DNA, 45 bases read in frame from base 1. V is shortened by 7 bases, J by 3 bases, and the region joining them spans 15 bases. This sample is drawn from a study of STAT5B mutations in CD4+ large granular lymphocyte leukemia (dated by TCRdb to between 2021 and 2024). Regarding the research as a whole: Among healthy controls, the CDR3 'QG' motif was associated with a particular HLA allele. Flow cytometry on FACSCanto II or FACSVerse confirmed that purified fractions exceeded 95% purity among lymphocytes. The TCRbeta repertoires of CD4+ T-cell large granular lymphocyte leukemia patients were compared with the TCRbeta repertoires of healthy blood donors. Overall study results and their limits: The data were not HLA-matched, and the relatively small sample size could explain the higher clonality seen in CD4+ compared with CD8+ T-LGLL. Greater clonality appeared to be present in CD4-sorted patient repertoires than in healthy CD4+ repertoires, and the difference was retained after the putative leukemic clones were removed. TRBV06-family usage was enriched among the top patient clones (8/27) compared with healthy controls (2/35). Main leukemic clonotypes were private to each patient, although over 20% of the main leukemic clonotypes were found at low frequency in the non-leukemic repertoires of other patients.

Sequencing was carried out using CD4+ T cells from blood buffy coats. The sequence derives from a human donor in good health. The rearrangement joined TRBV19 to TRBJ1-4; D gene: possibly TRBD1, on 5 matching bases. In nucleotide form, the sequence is TGTGCCAGTAAGTCCGGGGACGCAGCTAATGAAAAACTGTTTTTT. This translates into CASKSGDAANEKLFF.